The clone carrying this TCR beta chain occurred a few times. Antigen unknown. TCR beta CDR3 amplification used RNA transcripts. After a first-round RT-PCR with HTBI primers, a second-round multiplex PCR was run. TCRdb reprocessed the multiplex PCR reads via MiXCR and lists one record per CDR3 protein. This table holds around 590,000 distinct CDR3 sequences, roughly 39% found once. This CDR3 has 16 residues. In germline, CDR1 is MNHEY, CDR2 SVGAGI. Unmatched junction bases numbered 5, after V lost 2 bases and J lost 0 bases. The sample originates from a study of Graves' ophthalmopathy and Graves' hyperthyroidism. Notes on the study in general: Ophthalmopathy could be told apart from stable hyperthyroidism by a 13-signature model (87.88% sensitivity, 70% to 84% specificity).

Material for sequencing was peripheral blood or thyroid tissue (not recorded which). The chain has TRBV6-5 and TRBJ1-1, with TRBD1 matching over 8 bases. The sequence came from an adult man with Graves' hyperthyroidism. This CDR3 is CASSYGTGIMNTEAFF. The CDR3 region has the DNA TGTGCCAGCAGTTACGGGACAGGCATCATGAACACTGAAGCTTTCTTT.